The next 26 T cell receptor beta chains were all read from a single sample in a study of T cell responses to AZD1222 COVID-19 vaccine. Here immunoSEQ multiplex PCR was the method, and the copy in TCRdb shows in-frame clones only, minus some. The sample holds around 120,000 clones, roughly 82% seen once. The sequencing here drew on peripheral blood, taken 28 days after the second AZD1222 dose. The receptor source for this set is an adult who received the AZD1222 COVID-19 vaccine.

This chain links TRBV7-2 with TRBJ2-3; TRBD2 aligns across 9 bases. The CDR3 consists of 17 residues. Looked up from germline, CDR1 is SGHTA and CDR2 is FQGNSA. V was clipped by 1 base and J by 5 bases; unmatched bases: 10. The chain's CDR3 is CASSLGSLGGGVDTQYF. CDR3 in DNA: TGTGCCAGCAGCTTAGGTTCCCTAGGCGGGGGGGTAGATACGCAGTATTTT.

The chain recombines TRBV6-1 with TRBJ2-6, with D unresolved. CDR3 length: 14 residues. CDR1 is MNHNS, CDR2 SASEGT, per germline. Trimming removed 3 bases from V and 1 base from J, with 4 bases in between. Written as DNA, the CDR3 is TGTGCCAGCAGTGAGGGGTCTGGGGCCAACGTCCTGACTTTC. It is translated as CASSEGSGANVLTF.

This chain joins TRBV27 and TRBJ2-7; D could derive from TRBD1 or TRBD2 (5 bases each). Trimming stripped 2 bases from V and 1 base from J, with 12 bases between. Germline V CDR1 and CDR2: MNHEY, SMNVEV (reference sequence). CDR3 size: 15 residues. The CDR3 sequence: CASSLPGAGSYEQYF. CDR3 DNA sequence: TGTGCCAGCAGTTTACCCGGGGCCGGGTCCTACGAGCAGTACTTC.

This clone has a handful of counts. V gene TRBV5-1 combines with J gene TRBJ1-1; 7 bases match TRBD1. The J segment lost 4 bases and the V segment lost 6 bases, leaving 9 bases of the junction unmatched. The CDR3 is 14 residues long. The germline CDR1 and CDR2 sequences are SGHRS and YFSETQ. The chain's CDR3 is CASKTGTLGTEAFF. The CDR3 DNA is TGCGCCAGCAAGACAGGGACTCTGGGCACTGAAGCTTTCTTT.

V usage is TRBV4-1 and J usage is TRBJ2-7, with 8 bases fitting TRBD1. The CDR3 is 13 amino acids. After removal of 4 bases from V and 5 bases from J, the junction contained 4 bases not matched to a gene. CDR1 is MGHRA and CDR2 is YSYEKL in the germline V gene. The chain's CDR3 is CASSPDRGHEQYF. In nucleotides, the CDR3 is TGCGCCAGCAGCCCCGACAGGGGCCACGAGCAGTACTTC.

This clone was observed a handful of times. The genes are TRBV18 and TRBJ1-4; D remains unclear. CDR1 and CDR2 from the germline V gene are KGHSH and LQKENI. Trimming took off 4 bases at V and 7 bases at J, with 10 bases between the two ends. The CDR3 length is 13 residues. The CDR3 coding sequence is TGTGCCAGCTCACGAGCGGGAGGTGAAAAACTGTTTTTT. Residues: CASSRAGGEKLFF.

The chain combines TRBV11-2 with TRBJ1-1; no definite D call. The V end was cut by 5 bases, the J end by 1 base, with 8 bases between. Germline CDR1 reads SGHAT; CDR2 reads FQNNGV. The CDR3 is 13 residues long. CDR3 coding DNA: TGTGCCAGCAGCGCCGGGCCGAACACTGAAGCTTTCTTT. It codes for CASSAGPNTEAFF.

The CDR3 is CASSPTDGGYEQYF. The CDR3 nucleotides are TGTGCCAGCTCACCGACGGACGGCGGTTACGAGCAGTACTTC. The rearrangement links TRBV18 to TRBJ2-7, with D hard to call. Trimming pared 3 bases from V and 4 bases from J, leaving 13 bases between. The CDR3 totals 14 residues. Per the germline V gene, CDR1 is KGHSH and CDR2 is LQKENI.

This rearrangement joins TRBV6-2 or TRBV6-3 to TRBJ2-7, with D possibly being TRBD1 (5 bases). Germline values: CDR1 MNHEY, CDR2 SVGEGT. The length of the CDR3 is 15 residues. V lost 6 bases, J lost 1 base, and 16 bases lay in between. Here the CDR3 reads CASSLQGSLSYEQYF. In DNA form, the CDR3 reads TGTGCCAGCAGCCTTCAGGGTAGTTTGTCCTACGAGCAGTACTTC.

The chain has TRBV9 and TRBJ1-2; TRBD1 matches 9 bases. Trimming at V came to 5 bases and at J to 6 bases, leaving 8 bases not matched to a gene. This CDR3 contains 14 residues. Germline CDR1 and CDR2: SGDLS and YYNGEE. CDR3: CASRRGGQGDGYTF. In DNA form, the CDR3 reads TGTGCCAGCAGGAGGGGGGGACAGGGAGATGGCTACACCTTC.

This clone was seen a single time. V and J are TRBV19 and TRBJ1-6; D may be TRBD1 (6 bases). The germline CDR1 and CDR2 sequences are LNHDA and SQIVND (reference sequence). V lost 4 bases, J lost 6 bases, and 13 bases lay in between. The CDR3 is made up of 15 amino acids. The DNA of the CDR3 is TGTGCCAGTAGTACGCCCGGACAGACTAATTCACCCCTCCACTTT. This encodes CASSTPGQTNSPLHF. Variable domain in full (rest from reference TRBV19 and TRBJ1-6): DGGITQSPKYLFRKEGQNVTLSCEQNLNHDAMYWYRQDPGQGLRLIYYSQIVNDFQKGDIAEGYSVSREKKESFPLTVTSAQKNPTAFYLCASSTPGQTNSPLHFGNGTRLTVT.

The genes are TRBV7-2 and TRBJ1-6; TRBD1 is a possible D gene (5 bases). V lost 1 base to trimming and J lost 6 bases, with 10 bases between them. The CDR3 covers 15 residues. CDR1 is SGHTA, CDR2 FQGNSA, per germline. CDR3 sequence: CASSLVPGFNSPLHF. CDR3 in DNA: TGTGCCAGCAGCTTAGTTCCAGGGTTTAATTCACCCCTCCACTTT. The full variable domain, rest sourced from reference TRBV7-2 and TRBJ1-6, is GAGVSQSPSNKVTEKGKDVELRCDPISGHTALYWYRQSLGQGLEFLIYFQGNSAPDKSGLPSDRFSAERTGGSVSTLTIQRTQQEDSAVYLCASSLVPGFNSPLHFGNGTRLTVT.

V gene TRBV24-1 combines with J gene TRBJ1-5; the D is unclear. CDR1 is KGHDR and CDR2 is SFDVKD in the germline V gene. This CDR3 is built from 14 residues. Trimming stripped 3 bases from V and 2 bases from J, with 7 bases between. CDR3 loop: CATSDGVGNQPQHF. CDR3 nucleotide sequence: TGTGCCACCAGTGATGGGGTTGGCAATCAGCCCCAGCATTTT.

The chain carries TRBV6-1 and TRBJ1-6; D is uncertain. With 0 bases removed from V and 0 bases from J, the gap between germline ends came to 18 bases. This CDR3 is 20 amino acids long. In germline, CDR1 is MNHNS, CDR2 SASEGT. This CDR3 is CASSEARGRSWDSYNSPLHF. CDR3 bases: TGTGCCAGCAGTGAAGCCCGGGGTAGGAGCTGGGACTCCTATAATTCACCCCTCCACTTT.

This chain joins TRBV27 and TRBJ2-7; TRBD1 aligns across 7 bases. The ends lost 3 bases at V and 3 bases at J; junction bases unmatched: 2. The CDR3 sequence is 13 residues long. CDR1 and CDR2 (germline): MNHEY, SMNVEV (reference sequence). The CDR3 protein is CASSFGTVYEQYF. Written as DNA, the CDR3 is TGTGCCAGCAGTTTCGGGACAGTCTACGAGCAGTACTTC.

The chain uses TRBV4-1 and TRBJ2-7; 8 bases map to TRBD2. Germline V gives CDR1 MGHRA, CDR2 YSYEKL. This CDR3 has 14 residues. Unmatched junction bases numbered 4, after V lost 4 bases and J lost 2 bases. The DNA for the CDR3 is TGCGCCAGCAGCCTAGCGGGGTCGACCTACGAGCAGTACTTC. Amino acids: CASSLAGSTYEQYF.

This clone was seen more than once but under ten times. The rearrangement links TRBV18 to TRBJ2-1; D tentatively fits TRBD1 or TRBD2 (5 bases each). Germline CDR1 and CDR2: KGHSH and LQKENI. V lost 4 bases, J lost 5 bases, and 9 bases lay in between. The CDR3 consists of 13 residues. The CDR3 nucleotides read TGTGCCAGCTCACGGGACGGTCACAATGAGCAGTTCTTC. Residues: CASSRDGHNEQFF.

With regard to this clone: Different DNA sequences within this sample yield the same CDR3. J is TRBJ2-7 and V is TRBV6-5; maybe TRBD2 (6 bases). V dropped 0 bases and J dropped 3 bases, with 12 bases sitting between them. Germline CDR1 is MNHEY and CDR2 is SVGAGI. The CDR3 is 15 residues long. CDR3 amino acids: CASSYSSGDLYEQYF. The CDR3 DNA sequence: TGTGCCAGCAGTTACTCTTCGGGGGACCTCTACGAGCAGTACTTC.

This clone occurred a few times. This chain uses TRBV12-3 or TRBV12-4 with TRBJ2-3; D remains unclear. The CDR3 totals 13 residues. V was clipped by 2 bases and J by 7 bases, with 10 bases between them. The CDR3 DNA follows: TGTGCCAGCAGTTTAATCGGTGGTAATACGCAGTATTTT. Translation gives CASSLIGGNTQYF.

J is TRBJ1-2 and V is TRBV7-9; D is perhaps TRBD1 (5 bases). The germline V and J ends were trimmed by 5 bases and 4 bases, with 23 bases remaining between them. Germline CDR1 reads SEHNR; CDR2 reads FQNEAQ (reference sequence). This CDR3 spans 17 amino acids. Here the CDR3 reads CASSRDSNSMVLYGYTF. The DNA for the CDR3 is TGTGCCAGCAGCCGTGACAGCAACTCCATGGTTCTCTATGGCTACACCTTC. The entire variable domain, with the rest obtained from reference TRBV7-9 and TRBJ1-2, is as follows: DTGVSQNPRHKITKRGQNVTFRCDPISEHNRLYWYRQTLGQGPEFLTYFQNEAQLEKSRLLSDRFSAERPKGSFSTLEIQRTEQGDSAMYLCASSRDSNSMVLYGYTFGSGTRLTVV.

V gene TRBV7-9 combines with J gene TRBJ1-1; weak D call: TRBD1 (5 bases). This CDR3 is built from 14 residues. The germline V gene encodes CDR1 SEHNR and CDR2 FQNEAQ (reference sequence). Trimming stripped 2 bases from V and 2 bases from J, with 9 bases between. The chain's CDR3 is CASSLQGPNTEAFF. Here the CDR3 DNA reads TGTGCCAGCAGCTTACAGGGCCCAAACACTGAAGCTTTCTTT.

DNA for the CDR3: TGTGCCATCAGTGAACGGACAGGGGGCACTGAAGCTTTCTTT. It is translated as CAISERTGGTEAFF. The chain recombines TRBV10-3 with TRBJ1-1, with TRBD1 matching over 10 bases. Looked up from germline, CDR1 is ENHRY and CDR2 is SYGVKD. Losses at the gene ends were 3 bases for V and 4 bases for J; bases not matched to a gene: 2. The CDR3 totals 14 residues.

This chain links TRBV19 with TRBJ1-5; 7 positions match TRBD1. The CDR3 is 14 residues long. The V segment lost 10 bases and the J segment 5 bases; nucleotides outside the gene matches: 11. The germline CDR1 and CDR2 sequences are LNHDA and SQIVND (reference sequence). The CDR3 DNA sequence: TGTGCCACAACCCGGGACAGTTTTTATCAGCCCCAGCATTTT. It yields the protein CATTRDSFYQPQHF.

The genes are TRBV24-1 and TRBJ2-7; 7 nucleotides agree with TRBD2. The germline V gene encodes CDR1 KGHDR and CDR2 SFDVKD. V dropped 5 bases and J dropped 8; count of bases not matched to a gene: 11. The CDR3 sequence is 14 residues long. CDR3 DNA: TGTGCCACCAGTGCCCACGGACCGACTAGCAAGCAGTACTTC. Its protein product is CATSAHGPTSKQYF.

This chain uses TRBV6-2 or TRBV6-3 with TRBJ1-2; no definite D call. The V and J ends lost 5 bases and 4 bases respectively, with 14 bases between them. CDR1 and CDR2 from the germline V gene are MNHEY and SVGEGT. The CDR3 covers 14 residues. The CDR3 here is CASSPGIYSYGYTF. CDR3 bases: TGTGCCAGCAGTCCGGGAATCTATAGCTATGGCTACACCTTC.

The V and J genes are TRBV6-4 and TRBJ1-5; no firm D call. CDR1 is MRHNA and CDR2 is SNTAGT in the germline V gene. This CDR3 contains 11 residues. V gave up 5 bases and J gave up 5 bases, with 4 bases separating them. CDR3 residues: CASSHDQPQHF. The CDR3 coding sequence is TGTGCCAGCAGTCACGATCAGCCCCAGCATTTT.